This T cell receptor (beta chain) emerged from a study of blood T cell repertoires in COVID-19. CDR3 length: 15 residues. Per the germline V gene, CDR1 is MGHDK and CDR2 is SYGVNS. V was cut by 3 bases and J by 2 bases, with 13 bases left in between. Repertoires were generated with immunoSEQ multiplex PCR, while TCRdb's copy carries only in-frame clones and drops some. The sample consists of just over 300,000 clones, about nine tenths of them appearing once. The sample comprised peripheral blood. The rearrangement joins TRBV25-1 to TRBJ1-2; D may be TRBD1 (6 bases). The TCR comes from a woman in her thirties with COVID-19, enrolled during active disease. The CDR3 loop reads CASSDWRTANYGYTF. The CDR3 coding sequence is TGTGCCAGCAGTGATTGGAGGACAGCAAACTATGGCTACACCTTC.